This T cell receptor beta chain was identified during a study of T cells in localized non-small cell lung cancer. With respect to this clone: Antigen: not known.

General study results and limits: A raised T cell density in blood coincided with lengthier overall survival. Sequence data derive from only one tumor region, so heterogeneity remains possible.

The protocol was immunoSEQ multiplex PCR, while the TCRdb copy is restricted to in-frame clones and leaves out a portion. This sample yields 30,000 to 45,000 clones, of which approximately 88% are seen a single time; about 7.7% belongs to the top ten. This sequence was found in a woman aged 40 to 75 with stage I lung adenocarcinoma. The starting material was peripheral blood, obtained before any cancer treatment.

CDR3 sequence (DNA): TGTGCCACCAAAGTGGGGGGACAGGGGGGCCTCGAGCAGTACTTC. Encoded protein: CATKVGGQGGLEQYF. The chain combines TRBV27 with TRBJ2-7, with TRBD1 identical over 11 bases. The CDR3 runs 15 residues. Trimming removed 10 bases from V and 6 bases from J; junction bases left unmatched: 14. CDR1 and CDR2 from the germline V gene are MNHEY and SMNVEV (reference sequence).